This TCR beta chain was captured by sequencing in a study of tumor-infiltrating lymphocytes in localized non-small cell lung cancer. As to this clone: Its antigen is unknown.

Overall study findings and caveats: TCR sequencing covered a subset of patients with enough tissue.

The protocol was immunoSEQ multiplex PCR, while the TCRdb copy is restricted to in-frame clones and leaves out a portion. The sample includes thousands of clones, roughly 75% of them seen just once. Germline values: CDR1 MNHEY, CDR2 SMNVEV (reference sequence). This CDR3 region has 16 residues. Trimming stripped 10 bases from V and 8 bases from J, with 29 bases between. The chain joins TRBV27 to TRBJ1-2; the D gene is possibly TRBD1 (6 bases). Sequenced sample: uninvolved lung tissue not adjacent to the tumor. This receptor was obtained from a human donor with non-small cell lung cancer. CDR3 residues: CATNISPLGGAGGYTF. The CDR3 DNA reads TGTGCCACCAACATTTCTCCTCTGGGGGGCGCCGGGGGCTACACCTTC.